This entry describes one T cell receptor (beta chain). Antigen specificity is unknown. Every subset had its genomic DNA shared out evenly among several immunoSEQ plates. Profiled with immunoSEQ multiplex PCR; TCRdb holds only in-frame clones, not every one. The sample yields about 470,000 clones, about 85% seen once. This entry belongs to a study of shared clonotypes between healthy human individuals. Turning to the study itself: Aged 18 to 49, the donors were two women and a few men. Whole-study results and caveats: Only blood underwent sampling, and tissue repertoires likely differ.

Nashville, Tennessee was home to all donors, each a Caucasian adult. The length of the CDR3 is 15 residues. Germline loops: CDR1 MGHDK, CDR2 SYGVNS. Deletions cut 0 bases from V and 4 bases from J, with 10 bases between. The source of this sequence is a woman aged 40 to 49 in good health. Some clones in this sample may be carry-over from other donors' samples. The rearrangement uses TRBV25-1 and TRBJ1-3; D remains ambiguous. Material for sequencing was PBMCs. CDR3 region: CASSEYKDGGNTIYF. The CDR3 region has the DNA TGTGCCAGCAGTGAATACAAGGATGGGGGAAACACCATATATTTT.